The 14 T cell receptor beta chains presented below share a single source sample, sequenced in a study of identifying expanded T cells in peripheral blood. Some clones are missing from TCRdb's copy, which holds only in-frame ones; the method was immunoSEQ multiplex PCR. The table has 100,000 to 110,000 clones, over 75% seen once; the top ten hold 4.5% to 6.5%. Sequencing was performed on blood. These receptors all stem from a person between 18 and 70 years old in good health.

The chain couples TRBV6-4 to TRBJ1-1; no firm D call. Germline loops: CDR1 MRHNA, CDR2 SNTAGT. The V and J ends lost 5 bases and 0 bases respectively, with 7 bases between them. This CDR3 is built from 13 residues. The chain's CDR3 is CASSLNLNTEAFF. CDR3 in DNA: TGTGCCAGCAGTCTTAATTTGAACACTGAAGCTTTCTTT.

The rearrangement joins TRBV2 to TRBJ2-7; D is unresolved. The V gene lost 5 bases and the J gene lost 6 bases, with 8 bases spanning the gap. This CDR3 is built from 11 residues. Germline V CDR1 and CDR2: SNHLY, FYNNEI. Here the CDR3 DNA reads TGTGCCAGCAGTAAGGTCTCCGAGCAGTACTTC. Its translation is CASSKVSEQYF.

This chain links TRBV18 with TRBJ2-3; D is undetermined. The CDR3 is made up of 17 amino acids. Trimming cost V 0 bases and J 3 bases, with 16 bases left between them. Per germline, CDR1 KGHSH and CDR2 LQKENI. CDR3 sequence: CASSPPSYWGTTDTQYF. The CDR3 bases are TGTGCCAGCTCACCACCGTCGTATTGGGGTACAACAGATACGCAGTATTTT.

In this sample, this clone turned up once. The V and J genes are TRBV30 and TRBJ2-3; D perhaps matches TRBD1 (5 bases). V lost 0 bases and J lost 2, with 9 bases in between. CDR3 length equals 14 residues. Per germline, CDR1 GTSNPN and CDR2 SVGIG (reference sequence). CDR3 amino acids: CAWSVGASTDTQYF. In DNA form, the CDR3 reads TGTGCCTGGAGTGTAGGGGCCTCCACAGATACGCAGTATTTT.

This clone was observed once. The chain links TRBV10-3 to TRBJ1-2; a possible D gene is TRBD1 (5 bases). The germline V and J ends were trimmed by 2 bases and 4 bases, with 8 bases remaining between them. Germline lookup yields CDR1 ENHRY and CDR2 SYGVKD. There are 13 residues in the CDR3. The CDR3 spells CAISEDSAYGYTF. Written as DNA, the CDR3 is TGTGCCATCAGTGAGGACAGTGCCTATGGCTACACCTTC.

This clone was counted once. The rearrangement joins TRBV6-1 to TRBJ1-3; no reliable D call. The CDR3 contains 14 residues. Trimming pared 3 bases from V and 0 bases from J, leaving 6 bases between. CDR1 and CDR2 from the germline V gene are MNHNS and SASEGT. CDR3 in DNA: TGTGCCAGCAGTGAGTGGGGCTCTGGAAACACCATATATTTT. Encoded protein: CASSEWGSGNTIYF.

The chain joins TRBV5-6 to TRBJ2-1; D perhaps matches TRBD1 (5 bases). The CDR3 contains 16 residues. Germline CDR1 and CDR2: SGHDT and YYEEEE. V dropped 1 base and J dropped 6 bases, with 17 bases sitting between them. CDR3 loop: CASSLQGTRLANEQFF. CDR3 in DNA: TGTGCCAGCAGCTTGCAGGGAACGCGGCTCGCCAATGAGCAGTTCTTC.

V gene TRBV7-8 combines with J gene TRBJ2-3; possibly TRBD2 for D (6 bases). The CDR3 has 13 residues. V lost 1 base and J lost 11, with 13 bases in between. The germline gives CDR1 SGHVS, CDR2 FQNEAQ. The CDR3 DNA is TGTGCCAGCAGCTTAGAGGAGCGGAGGGGGCAGTATTTT. Translated: CASSLEERRGQYF.

The chain is built from TRBV7-3 and TRBJ1-1; 9 nucleotides line up with TRBD1. Trimming at V came to 2 bases and at J to 0 bases, leaving 4 bases not matched to a gene. Germline loops: CDR1 SGHTA, CDR2 FQGTGA. The CDR3 is 16 residues long. CDR3 sequence: CASSLEDRGLNTEAFF. In DNA, the CDR3 is TGTGCCAGCAGCTTAGAGGACAGGGGTTTGAACACTGAAGCTTTCTTT.

The J gene is TRBJ1-1, the V gene TRBV2; unclear D gene. Trimming took off 0 bases at V and 5 bases at J, with 13 bases between the two ends. The CDR3 spans 15 residues. CDR1 and CDR2 (germline): SNHLY, FYNNEI. The CDR3: CASSEARVGFTEAFF. CDR3 nucleotide sequence: TGTGCCAGCAGTGAAGCGCGGGTGGGGTTTACTGAAGCTTTCTTT.

The sample holds a few counts of this clone. This sequence joins TRBV7-9 and TRBJ2-7; no clear D. There are 11 residues in the CDR3. Germline V CDR1 and CDR2: SEHNR, FQNEAQ (reference sequence). Trimming left V 5 bases short and J 5 bases short, with 7 bases between. CDR3 nucleotides: TGTGCCAGCAGCCGTTCAAACGAGCAGTACTTC. Translated, it gives CASSRSNEQYF.

J is TRBJ2-2 and V is TRBV6-5; TRBD1 agrees at 7 bases. Germline loops: CDR1 MNHEY, CDR2 SVGAGI. The V segment lost 5 bases and the J segment 4 bases; nucleotides outside the gene matches: 7. The CDR3 loop spans 15 amino acids. The CDR3 protein is CASSPRGKGTGELFF. The DNA for the CDR3 is TGTGCCAGCAGTCCCAGGGGGAAGGGCACCGGGGAGCTGTTTTTT.

V is TRBV7-2 and J is TRBJ2-2; 10 nucleotides line up with TRBD2. Germline V gives CDR1 SGHTA, CDR2 FQGNSA. CDR3 length: 14 amino acids. The trim removed 5 bases at V and 4 bases at J, leaving 1 base unmatched. The CDR3 loop reads CASSRLAGTGELFF. In DNA, the CDR3 is TGTGCCAGCAGCCGACTAGCGGGCACCGGGGAGCTGTTTTTT.

The J gene is TRBJ2-1, the V gene TRBV29-1; TRBD2 is a possible D gene (5 bases). The germline V gene has CDR1 SQVTM and CDR2 ANQGSEA. This CDR3 comprises 14 residues. V lost 6 bases and J 0 bases, leaving 12 bases between the germline ends. CDR3 loop: CSVVSRGSYNEQFF. The CDR3 bases are TGCAGCGTGGTGTCTCGGGGCTCCTACAATGAGCAGTTCTTC.